These T cell receptor beta chains were read from a single sample in a study of kidney transplant recipient with SARS-CoV-2 infection. TCRdb reanalysed the reads using MiXCR and keeps one entry per CDR3 protein. The repertoire has approximately 250,000 distinct CDR3 sequences, around 30% of them found once; the top ten carry roughly 7.3%. Source: a blood sample, taken at baseline and on day 111 from a kidney transplant recipient. The source of these receptors is a male patient aged 25-45 years who had COVID-19 and was a kidney transplant recipient. Some T cells may be the graft donor's. Both conserved end residues are part of each CDR3. A D gene is named only where the DNA matches it firmly. Clone size appears in some rows only: once, few, many, or a class for an expanded clone.

.,many,TRBJ2-7,TRBV3-1,CASSQGVSSYEQYF,TGTGCCAGCAGCCAAGGCGTGAGCTCCTACGAGCAGTACTTC
.,few,TRBJ2-1,TRBV7-2,CASSPRTGTYNEQFF,TGTGCCAGCAGCCCCCGCACGGGAACCTACAATGAGCAGTTCTTC
.,many,TRBJ1-3,TRBV28,CASSLGVGRGNTIYF,TGTGCCAGCAGTTTGGGGGTAGGTCGAGGAAACACCATATATTTT
TRBD1,.,TRBJ1-6,TRBV5-6,CAGSPGTGEGNSPLHF,TGTGCCGGCAGCCCTGGGACAGGGGAGGGAAATTCACCCCTCCACTTT
.,few,TRBJ1-2,TRBV5-4,CASATCVPGKTYGYTF,TGTGCCAGCGCCACGTGCGTACCAGGAAAGACCTATGGCTACACCTTC
.,many,TRBJ2-7,TRBV12-3/TRBV12-4,CASSFGENHEQYF,TGTGCCAGCAGTTTTGGCGAGAACCACGAGCAGTACTTC
TRBD2,few,TRBJ2-3,TRBV20-1,CSATPGTSVGTDTQYF,TGCAGTGCTACCCCTGGGACTAGCGTAGGCACAGATACGCAGTATTTT
.,.,TRBJ1-2,TRBV3-1,CASQGWPNYGYTF,TGTGCCAGCCAGGGCTGGCCAAACTATGGCTACACCTTC
TRBD2,.,TRBJ2-1,TRBV7-9,CASSLLGGNEQFF,TGTGCCAGCAGCTTGTTGGGGGGGAATGAGCAGTTCTTC
TRBD2,few,TRBJ2-1,TRBV12-5,CASGFGTHRTSGRAVNEQFF,TGTGCTAGTGGTTTCGGAACCCACCGGACTAGCGGGAGGGCCGTCAATGAGCAGTTCTTC
.,many,TRBJ2-7,TRBV5-1,CASSLSGGGTEQYF,TGCGCCAGCAGCTTGTCAGGAGGGGGTACCGAGCAGTACTTC
.,.,TRBJ2-1,TRBV7-9,CASSPRGEAFNEQFF,TGTGCCAGCAGCCCCCGGGGCGAGGCCTTCAATGAGCAGTTCTTC
TRBD2,many,TRBJ2-1,TRBV5-1,CASSPEGTSGGARNEQFF,TGCGCCAGCAGCCCGGAGGGGACTAGCGGGGGGGCCCGGAATGAGCAGTTCTTC
.,many,TRBJ2-6,TRBV7-6,CASSLTGRALSGANVLTF,TGTGCCAGCAGCTTAACCGGCAGGGCCCTCTCTGGGGCCAACGTCCTGACTTTC
.,.,TRBJ1-5,TRBV30,CAWSVRTASNQPQHF,TGTGCCTGGAGTGTAAGGACAGCTAGCAATCAGCCCCAGCATTTT
TRBD1,few,TRBJ1-6,TRBV20-1,CSAIRDRGNSPLHF,TGCAGTGCTATCCGGGACAGGGGGAATTCACCCCTCCACTTT
.,many,TRBJ1-2,TRBV5-6,CASTRINSRKTYGYTF,TGTGCCAGCACTAGGATCAATAGTCGAAAGACCTATGGCTACACCTTC
.,many,TRBJ1-5,TRBV6-5,CASSSSGTGLRNQPQHF,TGTGCCAGCAGTTCGTCCGGGACCGGGCTTCGCAATCAGCCCCAGCATTTT
.,many,TRBJ2-6,TRBV1,CTSRTCVCAQSRANVLTF,TGCACCAGCAGGACTTGTGTTTGTGCACAAAGTCGGGCCAACGTCCTGACTTTC
.,many,TRBJ1-1,TRBV28,CASSWNTEAFF,TGTGCCAGCAGTTGGAACACTGAAGCTTTCTTT
.,many,TRBJ2-2,TRBV25-1,CASNLNTGELFF,TGTGCCAGCAACCTAAACACCGGGGAGCTGTTTTTT
TRBD2,.,TRBJ2-1,TRBV20-1,CSASPASGREEKDNEQFF,TGCAGTGCTAGTCCGGCTAGCGGGAGGGAAGAGAAGGACAATGAGCAGTTCTTC
TRBD1,many,TRBJ1-2,TRBV29-1,CSTSSGGGHGYTF,TGCAGCACCTCTTCAGGAGGGGGCCACGGCTACACCTTC
.,many,TRBJ1-2,TRBV19,CASSGQATNRKTYGYTF,TGTGCCAGTAGTGGACAAGCGACAAATCGAAAGACCTATGGCTACACCTTC
.,few,TRBJ2-5,TRBV6-2/TRBV6-3,CASSYAAPRQKETQYF,TGTGCCAGCAGTTACGCAGCCCCAAGGCAGAAAGAGACCCAGTACTTC
.,many,TRBJ2-2,TRBV3-1,CASSRNVPISGLTGELFF,TGTGCCAGCAGCCGCAACGTTCCCATTTCAGGCTTGACCGGGGAGCTGTTTTTT